This T cell receptor (beta chain) originates from a study of PD-1 blockade in classical Hodgkin lymphoma. Notes on the study in general: By C4D1, diversity of CD4+ TCRs had risen significantly, whereas that of CD8+ TCRs had not.

All trial patients relapsed after autologous stem cell transplantation. In the case of this clone: Its antigen is not known.

Germline CDR1 reads MNHEY; CDR2 reads SMNVEV (reference sequence). Trimming cost V 5 bases and J 5 bases; bases outside gene matches: 8. The CDR3 consists of 15 residues. Clones were sequenced by immunoSEQ multiplex PCR, and TCRdb holds only the in-frame ones, with some missing. The sample consists of around 100,000 clones, around 88% of them appearing once. The sequence derives from a human donor with classical Hodgkin lymphoma. The starting material was peripheral blood mononuclear cells (PBMCs), obtained before the second cycle of nivolumab. The V gene is TRBV27, the J gene TRBJ2-7, with TRBD1 identical over 11 bases. The CDR3 sequence is CASSQGTGGRNEQYF. The CDR3 bases are TGTGCCAGCAGTCAGGGGACAGGGGGTAGAAACGAGCAGTACTTC.